This T cell receptor (beta chain) was obtained from a study of control samples from healthy donors and cancer patients. Sequenced by immunoSEQ multiplex PCR; TCRdb stores in-frame clones only, minus some. The sample includes about 45,000 clones, approximately 70% of them seen just once. CDR1 and CDR2 (germline): KGHSH, LQKENI. CDR3 length: 15 residues. V lost 3 bases to trimming and J lost 4 bases, with 16 bases between them. The chain carries TRBV18 and TRBJ2-7; tentative D call: TRBD1 (5 bases). The clonotype originates from a male donor with melanoma. Sequencing was performed on formalin-fixed, paraffin-embedded tissue. The CDR3 sequence is CASSPPGRVDYEQYF. DNA of the CDR3: TGTGCCAGCTCACCTCCCGGCAGGGTGGATTACGAGCAGTACTTC.